The clone carrying this T cell receptor beta chain has a handful of counts. The antigen remains undetermined. CDR1 and CDR2 (germline): LNHDA, SQIVND (reference sequence). V shed 6 bases, J shed 4 bases, and the junction held 3 bases outside the gene matches. The CDR3 runs 15 residues. These data are taken from a study of radiotherapy plus CTLA-4 blockade in lung cancer. Whole-study results and caveats: In blood, tumor-derived TCR clones expanded after radiotherapy plus ipilimumab.

CTLA-4 blockade using ipilimumab, together with focal radiation, was received by patients with chemo-refractory metastatic non-small-cell lung cancer. Using immunoSEQ multiplex PCR, the repertoire was profiled, and TCRdb retains in-frame clones only, with some absent. The profile covers roughly 93,000 clones, with around four fifths appearing a single time and around 3.7% taken by the ten largest. The sequence was obtained from a human donor with non-small cell lung cancer who had a partial response to radiotherapy plus ipilimumab. This material consisted of peripheral blood, taken from a patient treated with radiotherapy plus ipilimumab. The chain combines TRBV19 with TRBJ2-2; 12 bases are a match to TRBD2. Here the CDR3 DNA reads TGTGCCAGTAGGACTAGCGGGAGAGGCACCGGGGAGCTGTTTTTT. As protein: CASRTSGRGTGELFF. Using reference TRBV19 and TRBJ2-2 for the parts outside the CDR3, the full variable domain is DGGITQSPKYLFRKEGQNVTLSCEQNLNHDAMYWYRQDPGQGLRLIYYSQIVNDFQKGDIAEGYSVSREKKESFPLTVTSAQKNPTAFYLCASRTSGRGTGELFFGEGSRLTVL.